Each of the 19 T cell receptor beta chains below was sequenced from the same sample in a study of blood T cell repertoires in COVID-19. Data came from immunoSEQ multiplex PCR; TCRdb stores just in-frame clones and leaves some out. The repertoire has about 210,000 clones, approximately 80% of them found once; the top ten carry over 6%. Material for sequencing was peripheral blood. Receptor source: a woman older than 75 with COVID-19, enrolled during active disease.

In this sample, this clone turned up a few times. Written as DNA, the CDR3 is TGTGCCAGCAGCCAAGACCCGAACACCATATATTTT. Translated: CASSQDPNTIYF. The chain joins TRBV3-1 (or the pseudogene TRBV3-2) to TRBJ1-3, with D unresolved. The V gene lost 0 bases and the J gene lost 7 bases, with 4 bases spanning the gap. This CDR3 region has 12 residues. From germline, CDR1 is LGHDT and CDR2 YNNKEL (reference sequence).

The CDR3 loop is CAISEEGAGSNQPQHF. CDR3 sequence (DNA): TGTGCCATCAGTGAGGAGGGGGCAGGAAGCAATCAGCCCCAGCATTTT. The chain uses TRBV10-3 and TRBJ1-5; 7 bases align to TRBD1. The ends lost 2 bases at V and 1 base at J; junction bases unmatched: 5. CDR1 ENHRY and CDR2 SYGVKD come from the germline V gene. The CDR3 covers 16 residues.

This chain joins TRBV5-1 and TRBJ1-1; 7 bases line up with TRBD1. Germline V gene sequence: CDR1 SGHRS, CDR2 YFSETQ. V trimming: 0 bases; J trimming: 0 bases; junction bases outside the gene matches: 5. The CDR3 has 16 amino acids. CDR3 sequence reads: CASSLGAGGMNTEAFF. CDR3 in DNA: TGCGCCAGCAGCTTGGGGGCAGGGGGGATGAACACTGAAGCTTTCTTT. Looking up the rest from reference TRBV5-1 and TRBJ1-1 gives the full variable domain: KAGVTQTPRYLIKTRGQQVTLSCSPISGHRSVSWYQQTPGQGLQFLFEYFSETQRNKGNFPGRFSGRQFSNSRSEMNVSTLELGDSALYLCASSLGAGGMNTEAFFGQGTRLTVV.

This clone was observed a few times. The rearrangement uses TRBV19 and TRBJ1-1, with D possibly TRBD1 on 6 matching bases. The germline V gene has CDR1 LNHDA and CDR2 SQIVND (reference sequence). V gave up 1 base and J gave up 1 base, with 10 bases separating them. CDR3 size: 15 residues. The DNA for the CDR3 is TGTGCCAGTAGTATAGGGGACATCTGGAACACTGAAGCTTTCTTT. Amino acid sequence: CASSIGDIWNTEAFF.

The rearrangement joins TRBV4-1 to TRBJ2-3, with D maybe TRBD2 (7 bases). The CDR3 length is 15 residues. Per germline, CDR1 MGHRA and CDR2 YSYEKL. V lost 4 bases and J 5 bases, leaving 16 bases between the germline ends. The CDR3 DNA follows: TGCGCCAGCAGCCCAGGAGGGAGGGGGGTAGATACGCAGTATTTT. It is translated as CASSPGGRGVDTQYF.

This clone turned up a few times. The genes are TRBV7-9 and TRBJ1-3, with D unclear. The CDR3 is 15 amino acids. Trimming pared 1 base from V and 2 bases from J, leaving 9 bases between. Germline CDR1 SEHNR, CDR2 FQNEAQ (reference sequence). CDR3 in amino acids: CASSLEGAAGNTIYF. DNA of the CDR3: TGTGCCAGCAGCTTAGAGGGAGCGGCTGGAAACACCATATATTTT.

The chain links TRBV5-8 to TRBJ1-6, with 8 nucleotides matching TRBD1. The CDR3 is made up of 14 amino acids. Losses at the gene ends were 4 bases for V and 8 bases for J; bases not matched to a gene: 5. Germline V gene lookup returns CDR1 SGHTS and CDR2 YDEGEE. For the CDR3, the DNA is TGTGCCAGCAGCGGGGGACAGGCCGATTCACCCCTCCACTTT. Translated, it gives CASSGGQADSPLHF.

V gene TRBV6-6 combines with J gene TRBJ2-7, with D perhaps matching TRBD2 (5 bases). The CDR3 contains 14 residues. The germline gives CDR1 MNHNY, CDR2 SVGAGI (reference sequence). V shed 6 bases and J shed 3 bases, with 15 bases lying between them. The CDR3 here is CASRPGGSSYEQYF. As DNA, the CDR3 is TGTGCCAGCAGGCCCGGCGGGTCGAGCTACGAGCAGTACTTC.

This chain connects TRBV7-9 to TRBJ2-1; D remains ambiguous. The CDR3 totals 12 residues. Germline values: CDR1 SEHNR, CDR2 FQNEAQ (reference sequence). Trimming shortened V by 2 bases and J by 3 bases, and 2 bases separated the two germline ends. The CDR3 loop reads CASSLLYNEQFF. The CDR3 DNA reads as TGTGCCAGCAGCTTACTCTACAATGAGCAGTTCTTC. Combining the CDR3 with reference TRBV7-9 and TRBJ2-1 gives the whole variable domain DTGVSQNPRHKITKRGQNVTFRCDPISEHNRLYWYRQTLGQGPEFLTYFQNEAQLEKSRLLSDRFSAERPKGSFSTLEIQRTEQGDSAMYLCASSLLYNEQFFGPGTRLTVL.

This CDR3 is CAISSILYEQYF. CDR3 DNA sequence: TGTGCCATCAGTTCTATCCTCTACGAGCAGTACTTC. The chain carries TRBV10-3 and TRBJ2-7; the D is unclear. CDR1 and CDR2 from the germline V gene are ENHRY and SYGVKD. The CDR3 runs 12 residues. V lost 5 bases and J lost 3, with 8 bases in between.

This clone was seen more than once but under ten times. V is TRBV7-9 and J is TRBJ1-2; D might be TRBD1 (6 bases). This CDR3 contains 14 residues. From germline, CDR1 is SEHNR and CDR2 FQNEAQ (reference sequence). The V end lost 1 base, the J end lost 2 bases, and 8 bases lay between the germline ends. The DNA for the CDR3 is TGTGCCAGCAGCTTAGTCGACAGGAACTATGGCTACACCTTC. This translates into CASSLVDRNYGYTF.

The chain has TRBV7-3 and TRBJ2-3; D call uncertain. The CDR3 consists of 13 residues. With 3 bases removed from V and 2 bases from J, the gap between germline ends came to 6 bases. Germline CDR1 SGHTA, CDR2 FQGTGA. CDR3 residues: CASSLTITDTQYF. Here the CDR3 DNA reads TGTGCCAGCAGCTTGACAATCACAGATACGCAGTATTTT.

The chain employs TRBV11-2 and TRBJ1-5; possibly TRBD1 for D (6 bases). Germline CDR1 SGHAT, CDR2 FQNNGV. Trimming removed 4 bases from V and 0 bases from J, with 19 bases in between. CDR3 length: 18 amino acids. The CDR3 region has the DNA TGTGCCAGCAGCTCAGGGGCCAAGGGAATTTATAGCAATCAGCCCCAGCATTTT. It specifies CASSSGAKGIYSNQPQHF.

The CDR3 protein is CASSRPQAAKNIQYF. The CDR3 coding sequence is TGTGCCAGCAGCCGCCCCCAGGCGGCCAAAAACATTCAGTACTTC. The chain recombines TRBV5-4 with TRBJ2-4; D unresolved. CDR1 and CDR2 (germline): SGHNT, YYREEE (reference sequence). V gave up 4 bases and J gave up 1 base, with 12 bases separating them. The CDR3 covers 15 residues.

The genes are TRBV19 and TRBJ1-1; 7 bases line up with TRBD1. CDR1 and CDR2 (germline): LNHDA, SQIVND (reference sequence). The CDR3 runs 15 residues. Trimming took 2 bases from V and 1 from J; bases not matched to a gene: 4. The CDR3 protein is CASSITGQRNTEAFF. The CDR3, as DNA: TGTGCCAGTAGTATAACGGGACAGAGGAACACTGAAGCTTTCTTT.

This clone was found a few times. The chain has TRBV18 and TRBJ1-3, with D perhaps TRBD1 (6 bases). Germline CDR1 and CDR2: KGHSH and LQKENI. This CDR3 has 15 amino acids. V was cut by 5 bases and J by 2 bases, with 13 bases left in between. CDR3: CASSVQGTPGNTIYF. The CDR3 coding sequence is TGTGCCAGCTCAGTACAGGGAACCCCTGGAAACACCATATATTTT.

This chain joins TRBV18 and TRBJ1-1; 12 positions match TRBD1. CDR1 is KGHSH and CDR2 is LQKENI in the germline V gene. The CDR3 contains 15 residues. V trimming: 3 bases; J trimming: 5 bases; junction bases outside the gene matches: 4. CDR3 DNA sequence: TGTGCCAGCTCACCTGGGACAGGGGGCGAGACTGAAGCTTTCTTT. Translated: CASSPGTGGETEAFF.

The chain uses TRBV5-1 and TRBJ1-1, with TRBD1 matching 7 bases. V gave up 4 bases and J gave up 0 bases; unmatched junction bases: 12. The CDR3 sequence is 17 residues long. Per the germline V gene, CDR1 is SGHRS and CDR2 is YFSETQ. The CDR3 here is CASSRGQTAFMNTEAFF. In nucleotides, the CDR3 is TGCGCCAGCAGCAGGGGGCAGACAGCCTTCATGAACACTGAAGCTTTCTTT.

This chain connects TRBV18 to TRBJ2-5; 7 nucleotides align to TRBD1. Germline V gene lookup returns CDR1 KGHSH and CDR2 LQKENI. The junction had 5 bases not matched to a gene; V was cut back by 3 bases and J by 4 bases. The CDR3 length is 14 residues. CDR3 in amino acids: CASSPQGDRETQYF. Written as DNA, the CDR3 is TGTGCCAGCTCACCGCAGGGGGATCGAGAGACCCAGTACTTC. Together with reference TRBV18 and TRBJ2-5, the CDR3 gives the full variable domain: NAGVMQNPRHLVRRRGQEARLRCSPMKGHSHVYWYRQLPEEGLKFMVYLQKENIIDESGMPKERFSAEFPKEGPSILRIQQVVRGDSAAYFCASSPQGDRETQYFGPGTRLLVL.